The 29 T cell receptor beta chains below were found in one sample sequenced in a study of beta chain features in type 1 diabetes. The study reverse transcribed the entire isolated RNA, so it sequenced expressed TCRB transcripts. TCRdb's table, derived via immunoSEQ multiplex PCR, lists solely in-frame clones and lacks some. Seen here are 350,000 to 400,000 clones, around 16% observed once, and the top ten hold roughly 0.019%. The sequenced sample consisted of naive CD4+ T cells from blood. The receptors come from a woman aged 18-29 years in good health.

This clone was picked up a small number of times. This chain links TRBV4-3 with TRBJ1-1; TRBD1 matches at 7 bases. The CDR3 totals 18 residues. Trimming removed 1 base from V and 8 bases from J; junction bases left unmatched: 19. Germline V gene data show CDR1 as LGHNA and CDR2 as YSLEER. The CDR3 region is CASSQAPSFTPRDSEAFF. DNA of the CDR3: TGCGCCAGCAGCCAAGCTCCGTCGTTTACGCCCCGGGACAGCGAAGCTTTCTTT.

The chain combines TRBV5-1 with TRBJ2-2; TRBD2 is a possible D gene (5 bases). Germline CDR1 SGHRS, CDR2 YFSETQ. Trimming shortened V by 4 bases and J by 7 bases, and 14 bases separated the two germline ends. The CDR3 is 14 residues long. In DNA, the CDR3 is TGCGCCAGCAGCATGGCTAGCTCAGGCGGGGAGCTGTTTTTT. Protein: CASSMASSGGELFF.

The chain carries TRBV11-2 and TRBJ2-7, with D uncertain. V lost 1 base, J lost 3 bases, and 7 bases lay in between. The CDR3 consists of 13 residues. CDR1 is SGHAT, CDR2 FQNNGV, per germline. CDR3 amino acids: CASSLGSSYEQYF. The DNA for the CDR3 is TGTGCCAGCAGCTTAGGTTCCAGCTACGAGCAGTACTTC.

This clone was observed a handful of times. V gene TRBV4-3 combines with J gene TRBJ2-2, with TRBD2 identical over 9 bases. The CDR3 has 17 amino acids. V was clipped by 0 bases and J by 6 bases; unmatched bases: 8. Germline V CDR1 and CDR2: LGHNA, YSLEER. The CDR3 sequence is CASSQDPAGGNAGELFF. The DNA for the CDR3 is TGCGCCAGCAGCCAAGATCCAGCGGGAGGAAACGCCGGGGAGCTGTTTTTT.

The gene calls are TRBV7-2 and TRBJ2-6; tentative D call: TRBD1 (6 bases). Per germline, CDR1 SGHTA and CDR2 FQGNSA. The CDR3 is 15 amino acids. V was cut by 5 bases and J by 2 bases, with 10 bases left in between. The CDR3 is CASSIRDTGANVLTF. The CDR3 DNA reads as TGTGCCAGCAGCATACGGGACACTGGGGCCAACGTCCTGACTTTC.

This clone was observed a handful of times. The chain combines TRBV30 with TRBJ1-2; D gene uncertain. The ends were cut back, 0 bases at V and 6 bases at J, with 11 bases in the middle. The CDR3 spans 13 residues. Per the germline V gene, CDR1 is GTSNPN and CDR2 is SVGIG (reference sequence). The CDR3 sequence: CAWSVSLANGYTF. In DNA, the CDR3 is TGTGCCTGGAGTGTATCTCTAGCCAATGGCTACACCTTC.

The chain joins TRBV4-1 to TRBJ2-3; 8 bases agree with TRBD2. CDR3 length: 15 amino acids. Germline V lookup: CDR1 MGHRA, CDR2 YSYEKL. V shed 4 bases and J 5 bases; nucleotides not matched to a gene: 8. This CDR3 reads CASSLFSGKIDTQYF. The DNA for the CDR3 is TGCGCCAGCAGCCTCTTTAGCGGGAAAATAGATACGCAGTATTTT.

The chain's CDR3 is CASSDTGLAVYEQYF. Here the CDR3 DNA reads TGTGCCAGCAGTGATACAGGACTAGCGGTATACGAGCAGTACTTC. This sequence joins TRBV27 and TRBJ2-7; the match to TRBD2 covers 10 bases. This CDR3 has 15 residues. V shed 5 bases, J shed 4 bases, and the junction held 8 bases outside the gene matches. Germline V gene lookup returns CDR1 MNHEY and CDR2 SMNVEV (reference sequence).

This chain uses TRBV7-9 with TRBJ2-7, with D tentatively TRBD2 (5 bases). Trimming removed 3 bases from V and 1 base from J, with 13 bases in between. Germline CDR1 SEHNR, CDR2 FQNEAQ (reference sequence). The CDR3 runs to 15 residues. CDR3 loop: CASSLGSTSSYEQYF. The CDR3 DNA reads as TGTGCCAGCAGCTTGGGGAGCACTAGTTCCTACGAGCAGTACTTC. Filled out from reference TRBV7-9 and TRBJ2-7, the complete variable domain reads DTGVSQNPRHKITKRGQNVTFRCDPISEHNRLYWYRQTLGQGPEFLTYFQNEAQLEKSRLLSDRFSAERPKGSFSTLEIQRTEQGDSAMYLCASSLGSTSSYEQYFGPGTRLTVT.

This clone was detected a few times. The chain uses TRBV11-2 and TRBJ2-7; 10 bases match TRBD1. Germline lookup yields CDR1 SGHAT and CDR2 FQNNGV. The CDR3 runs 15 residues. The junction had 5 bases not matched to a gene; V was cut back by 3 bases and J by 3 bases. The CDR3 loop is CASSLRRTGGYEQYF. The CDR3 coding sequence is TGTGCCAGCAGCTTGCGACGGACAGGGGGCTACGAGCAGTACTTC.

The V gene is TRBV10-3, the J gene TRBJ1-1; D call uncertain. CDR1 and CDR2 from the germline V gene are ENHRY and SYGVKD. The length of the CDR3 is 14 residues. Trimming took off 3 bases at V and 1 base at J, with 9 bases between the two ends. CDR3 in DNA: TGTGCCATCAGTGAAACTGTGTGGAACACTGAAGCTTTCTTT. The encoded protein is CAISETVWNTEAFF.

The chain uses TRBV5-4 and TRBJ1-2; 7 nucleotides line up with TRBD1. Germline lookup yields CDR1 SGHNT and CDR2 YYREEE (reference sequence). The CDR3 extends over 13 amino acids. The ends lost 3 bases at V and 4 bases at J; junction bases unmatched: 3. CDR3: CASSSTGTYGYTF. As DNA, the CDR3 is TGTGCCAGCAGCTCGACAGGGACCTATGGCTACACCTTC.

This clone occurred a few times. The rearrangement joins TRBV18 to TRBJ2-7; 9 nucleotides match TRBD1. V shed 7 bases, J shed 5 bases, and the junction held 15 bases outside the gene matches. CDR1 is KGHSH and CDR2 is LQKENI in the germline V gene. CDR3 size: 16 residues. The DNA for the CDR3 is TGTGCCAGCTTCCCCGGGCGCGGGACAGGGCCCAACGAGCAGTACTTC. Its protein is CASFPGRGTGPNEQYF.

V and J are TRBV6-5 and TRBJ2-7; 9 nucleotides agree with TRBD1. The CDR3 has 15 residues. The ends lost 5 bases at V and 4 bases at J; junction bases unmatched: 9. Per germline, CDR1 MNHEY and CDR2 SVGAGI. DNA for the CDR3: TGTGCCAGCAGTCTAGCCGGGACAGGGCTTTACGAGCAGTACTTC. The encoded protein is CASSLAGTGLYEQYF.

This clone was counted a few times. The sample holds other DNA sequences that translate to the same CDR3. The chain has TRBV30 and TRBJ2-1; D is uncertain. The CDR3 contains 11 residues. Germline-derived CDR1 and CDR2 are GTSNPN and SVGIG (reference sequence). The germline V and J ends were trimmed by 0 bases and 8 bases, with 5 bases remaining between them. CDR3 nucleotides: TGTGCCTGGAGTGTACGCGATGAGCAGTTCTTC. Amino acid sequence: CAWSVRDEQFF.

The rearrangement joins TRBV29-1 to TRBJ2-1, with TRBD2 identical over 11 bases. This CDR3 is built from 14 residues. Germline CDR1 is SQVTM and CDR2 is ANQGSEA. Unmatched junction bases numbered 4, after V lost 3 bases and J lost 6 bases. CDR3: CSVDGTSGGNEQFF. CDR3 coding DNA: TGCAGCGTTGATGGGACTAGCGGAGGCAATGAGCAGTTCTTC.

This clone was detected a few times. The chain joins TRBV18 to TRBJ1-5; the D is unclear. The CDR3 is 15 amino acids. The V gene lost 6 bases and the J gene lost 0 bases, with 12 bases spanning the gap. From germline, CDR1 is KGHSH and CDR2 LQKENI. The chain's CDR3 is CASSLDILSNQPQHF. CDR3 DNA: TGTGCCAGCTCCCTCGACATCCTTAGCAATCAGCCCCAGCATTTT.

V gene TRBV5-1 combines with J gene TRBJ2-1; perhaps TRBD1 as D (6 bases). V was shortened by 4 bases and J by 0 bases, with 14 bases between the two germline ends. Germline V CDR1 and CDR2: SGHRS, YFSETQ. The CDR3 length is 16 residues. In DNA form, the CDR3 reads TGCGCCAGCAGCGCCGCCGGGACAAGCTCCTACAATGAGCAGTTCTTC. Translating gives CASSAAGTSSYNEQFF. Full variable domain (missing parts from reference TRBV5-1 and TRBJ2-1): KAGVTQTPRYLIKTRGQQVTLSCSPISGHRSVSWYQQTPGQGLQFLFEYFSETQRNKGNFPGRFSGRQFSNSRSEMNVSTLELGDSALYLCASSAAGTSSYNEQFFGPGTRLTVL.

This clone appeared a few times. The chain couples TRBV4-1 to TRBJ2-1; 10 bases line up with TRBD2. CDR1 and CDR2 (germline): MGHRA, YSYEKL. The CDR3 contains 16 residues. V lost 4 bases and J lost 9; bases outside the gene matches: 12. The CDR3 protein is CASSRESGRAEGEQFF. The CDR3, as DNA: TGCGCCAGCAGCCGAGAGAGCGGGAGGGCAGAGGGTGAGCAGTTCTTC.

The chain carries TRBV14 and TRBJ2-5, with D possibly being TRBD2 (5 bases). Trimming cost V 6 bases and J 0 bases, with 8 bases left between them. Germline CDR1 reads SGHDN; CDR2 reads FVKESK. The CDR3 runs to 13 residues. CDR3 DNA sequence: TGTGCCAGCAGTCGGGATTACCAAGAGACCCAGTACTTC. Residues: CASSRDYQETQYF.

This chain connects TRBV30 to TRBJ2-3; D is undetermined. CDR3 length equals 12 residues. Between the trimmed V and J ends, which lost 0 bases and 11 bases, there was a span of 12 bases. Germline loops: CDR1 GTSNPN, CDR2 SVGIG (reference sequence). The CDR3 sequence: CAWSVPSLKQYF. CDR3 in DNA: TGTGCCTGGAGTGTACCGAGTTTAAAGCAGTATTTT.

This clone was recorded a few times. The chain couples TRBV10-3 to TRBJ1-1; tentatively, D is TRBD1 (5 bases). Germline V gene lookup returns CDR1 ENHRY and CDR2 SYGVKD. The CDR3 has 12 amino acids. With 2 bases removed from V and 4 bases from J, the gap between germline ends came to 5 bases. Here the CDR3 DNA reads TGTGCCATCAGTGAGGGGGCCACTGAAGCTTTCTTT. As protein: CAISEGATEAFF.

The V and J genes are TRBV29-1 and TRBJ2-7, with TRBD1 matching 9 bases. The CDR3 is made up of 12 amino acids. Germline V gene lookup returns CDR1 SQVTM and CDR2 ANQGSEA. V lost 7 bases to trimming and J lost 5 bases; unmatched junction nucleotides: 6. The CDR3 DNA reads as TGCAGCGGCCGGGACAGGGCCCACGAGCAGTACTTC. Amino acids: CSGRDRAHEQYF.

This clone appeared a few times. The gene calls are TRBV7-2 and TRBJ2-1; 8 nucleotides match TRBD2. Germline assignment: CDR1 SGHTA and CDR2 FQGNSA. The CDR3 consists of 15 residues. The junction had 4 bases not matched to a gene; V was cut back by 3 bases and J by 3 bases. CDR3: CASSFSSGRYNEQFF. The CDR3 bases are TGTGCCAGCAGCTTTTCTAGCGGGCGCTACAATGAGCAGTTCTTC.

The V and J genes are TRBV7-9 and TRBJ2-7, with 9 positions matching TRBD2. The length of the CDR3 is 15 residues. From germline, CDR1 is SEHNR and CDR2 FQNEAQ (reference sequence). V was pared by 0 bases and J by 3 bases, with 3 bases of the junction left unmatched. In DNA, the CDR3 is TGTGCCAGCAGCTTAGCTAGCGGGAGTTTCTACGAGCAGTACTTC. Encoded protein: CASSLASGSFYEQYF.

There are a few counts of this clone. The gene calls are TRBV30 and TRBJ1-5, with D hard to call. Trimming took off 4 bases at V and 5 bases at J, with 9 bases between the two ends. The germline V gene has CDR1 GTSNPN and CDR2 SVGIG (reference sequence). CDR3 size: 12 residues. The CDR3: CAWNRPYQPQHF. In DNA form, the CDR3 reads TGTGCCTGGAACAGACCCTATCAGCCCCAGCATTTT.

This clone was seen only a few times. The CDR3 loop reads CASSLDRRYGPSGFF. The CDR3 DNA sequence: TGTGCCAGCAGCTTAGATAGACGTTACGGCCCTTCGGGGTTCTTC. The chain employs TRBV7-2 and TRBJ2-1; D gene uncertain. Looked up from germline, CDR1 is SGHTA and CDR2 is FQGNSA. This CDR3 comprises 15 residues. V was shortened by 1 base and J by 15 bases, with 22 bases between the two germline ends.

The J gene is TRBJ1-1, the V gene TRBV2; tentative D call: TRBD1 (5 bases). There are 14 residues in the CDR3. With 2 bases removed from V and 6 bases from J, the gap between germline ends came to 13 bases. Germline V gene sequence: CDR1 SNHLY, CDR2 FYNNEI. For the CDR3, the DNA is TGTGCCAGCAGTGAACAAGGGGAGGCCTCTGAAGCTTTCTTT. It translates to CASSEQGEASEAFF.

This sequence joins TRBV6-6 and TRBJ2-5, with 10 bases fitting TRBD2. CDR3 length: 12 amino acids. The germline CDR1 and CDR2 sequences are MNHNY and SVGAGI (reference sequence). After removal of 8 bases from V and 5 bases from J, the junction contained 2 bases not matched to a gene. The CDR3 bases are TGTGCCAGCGTAGCGGGAGGTGAGACCCAGTACTTC. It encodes CASVAGGETQYF.